This T cell receptor beta chain was recovered during a study of cytomegalovirus exposure and HLA in healthy donors. Germline-derived CDR1 and CDR2 are SGHTA and FQGTGA. The junction had 17 bases not matched to a gene; V was cut back by 1 base and J by 6 bases. This CDR3 is built from 20 residues. PCR amplification relied on 60 Vbeta primers (plus 13 Jbeta primers). Produced via immunoSEQ multiplex PCR; TCRdb's table is partial and in-frame only. The sample has about 180,000 clones, approximately 77% seen once. Comment on this clone: Antigen unknown.

Study findings and constraints: A few chains tied to CMV proved CMV antigen-specific in vitro. Segments of the TCR beta V type were, in most cases, productive about 87% or about 30% of the time in an earlier analysis. V segments that were indistinguishable, TRBV6-2 and TRBV6-3 among them, were omitted from analysis.

The TCR comes from a female donor in good health and CMV-seronegative. Sequencing used PBMCs. The chain joins TRBV7-3 to TRBJ2-2; 10 bases align to TRBD2. The CDR3: CASSLSGQGVLAGVAGELFF. The CDR3 DNA reads as TGTGCCAGCAGCTTAAGTGGACAGGGTGTGCTAGCGGGAGTGGCCGGGGAGCTGTTTTTT.